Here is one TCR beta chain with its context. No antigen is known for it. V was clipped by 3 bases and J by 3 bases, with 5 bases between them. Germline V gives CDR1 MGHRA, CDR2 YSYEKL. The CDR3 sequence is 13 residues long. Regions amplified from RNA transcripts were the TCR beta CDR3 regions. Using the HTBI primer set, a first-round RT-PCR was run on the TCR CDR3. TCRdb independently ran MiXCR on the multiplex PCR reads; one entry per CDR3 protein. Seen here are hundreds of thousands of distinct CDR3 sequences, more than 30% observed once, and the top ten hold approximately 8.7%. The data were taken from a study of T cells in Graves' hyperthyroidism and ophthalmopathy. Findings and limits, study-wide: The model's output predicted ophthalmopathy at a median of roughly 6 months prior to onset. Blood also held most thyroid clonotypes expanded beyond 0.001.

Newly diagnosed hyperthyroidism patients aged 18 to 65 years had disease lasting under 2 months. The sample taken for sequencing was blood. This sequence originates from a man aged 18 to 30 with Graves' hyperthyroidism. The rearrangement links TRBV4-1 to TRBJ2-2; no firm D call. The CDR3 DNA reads TGCGCCAGCAGCCATGACTACACCGGGGAGCTGTTTTTT. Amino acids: CASSHDYTGELFF.